What follows are 29 T cell receptor beta chains derived from one specimen sequenced in a study of yellow fever vaccine responses in identical twins. A single record per CDR3 protein comes from TCRdb applying MiXCR to the RT-PCR reads. The sample contains fewer than 5,500 distinct CDR3 sequences, about three quarters of which appear only once. The sequencing here drew on T cells from blood (PBMCs), unsorted or a sorted subset (not recorded which), taken before or after yellow fever vaccination (not recorded which). The receptors stem from a woman aged 18 to 35 who received the yellow fever vaccine.

This chain uses TRBV11-2 with TRBJ1-1; D is perhaps TRBD1 (6 bases). V lost 5 bases and J 3 bases, leaving 13 bases between the germline ends. Germline lookup yields CDR1 SGHAT and CDR2 FQNNGV. CDR3 length: 14 amino acids. The CDR3 sequence is CASSRQALDTEAFF. The CDR3 coding sequence is TGTGCCAGCAGCCGACAGGCGCTAGACACTGAAGCTTTCTTT.

The chain has TRBV10-1 and TRBJ1-5, with TRBD1 matching over 8 bases. The V and J ends lost 10 bases and 5 bases, in that order; junction bases with no gene match: 7. The germline gives CDR1 WNHNN, CDR2 SYGVQD (reference sequence). CDR3 length: 13 residues. The CDR3 here is CATSGQGDQPQHF. Written as DNA, the CDR3 is TGCGCCACCTCTGGACAGGGCGATCAGCCCCAGCATTTT.

This clonotype was recorded a few times. This sequence joins TRBV29-1 and TRBJ1-1, with 12 bases identical to TRBD1. The V segment lost 3 bases and the J segment 0 bases; nucleotides outside the gene matches: 5. CDR3 length: 16 residues. Germline CDR1 reads SQVTM; CDR2 reads ANQGSEA. The CDR3 sequence: CSVDFGTGGMNTEAFF. The CDR3 region has the DNA TGCAGCGTTGACTTCGGGACAGGGGGCATGAACACTGAAGCTTTCTTT.

The chain recombines TRBV20-1 with TRBJ2-1; 10 bases are shared with TRBD2. The CDR3 totals 14 residues. Germline V gene lookup returns CDR1 DFQATT and CDR2 SNEGSKA (reference sequence). The ends lost 0 bases at V and 4 bases at J; junction bases unmatched: 0. In DNA, the CDR3 is TGCAGTGCTAGAGATAGCGGGGGGTACAATGAGCAGTTCTTC. Its translation is CSARDSGGYNEQFF.

This clonotype was seen just once. This sequence joins TRBV18 and TRBJ2-5, with D possibly being TRBD1 (6 bases). The CDR3 has 15 residues. CDR1 and CDR2 (germline): KGHSH, LQKENI. V lost 4 bases and J lost 1, with 13 bases in between. The CDR3 reads CASSRTQGSQETQYF. In DNA, the CDR3 is TGTGCCAGCTCACGCACACAGGGTTCCCAAGAGACCCAGTACTTC.

The chain is built from TRBV4-1 and TRBJ2-1, with D perhaps assigned TRBD1 or TRBD2 (5 bases each). Germline V CDR1 and CDR2: MGHRA, YSYEKL. Trimming took 6 bases from V and 3 from J, leaving 15 bases between them. The CDR3 consists of 15 residues. Here the CDR3 reads CASSEPGTNYNEQFF. CDR3 DNA: TGCGCCAGCAGTGAACCCGGGACCAACTACAATGAGCAGTTCTTC.

The chain employs TRBV5-1 and TRBJ2-1; D possibly matches TRBD1 or TRBD2 (5 bases each). CDR3 length equals 15 residues. Trimming stripped 4 bases from V and 9 bases from J, with 20 bases between. Germline CDR1 SGHRS, CDR2 YFSETQ. The CDR3 loop reads CASSRLDGGQGEQFF. In DNA, the CDR3 is TGCGCCAGCAGCCGACTGGACGGAGGACAAGGTGAGCAGTTCTTC.

A few counts support this clonotype. The genes are TRBV15 and TRBJ2-7, with D hard to call. Germline V gene sequence: CDR1 LNHNV, CDR2 YYDKDF (reference sequence). CDR3 length: 14 residues. The V and J ends lost 1 base and 2 bases respectively, with 9 bases between them. This chain's CDR3 is CATSRADKTYEQYF. CDR3 coding DNA: TGTGCCACCAGCAGAGCTGACAAGACCTACGAGCAGTACTTC.

The table lists this clonotype with a count of one. This sequence joins TRBV29-1 and TRBJ2-1, with D possibly matching TRBD1 (6 bases). Looked up from germline, CDR1 is SQVTM and CDR2 is ANQGSEA. The CDR3 loop spans 14 amino acids. V lost 5 bases to trimming and J lost 3 bases, with 14 bases between them. The CDR3 spells CSVIEWGLYNEQFF. The CDR3 nucleotides read TGCAGCGTTATCGAGTGGGGGCTCTACAATGAGCAGTTCTTC.

The chain combines TRBV11-3 with TRBJ2-2, with 7 bases matching TRBD1. Germline V lookup: CDR1 SGHNT, CDR2 YENEEA. The CDR3 length is 16 residues. V trimming: 0 bases; J trimming: 0 bases; junction bases outside the gene matches: 1. The CDR3 DNA reads TGTGCCAGCAGCTTAGATCAGGGGGCGAACACCGGGGAGCTGTTTTTT. Protein: CASSLDQGANTGELFF.

This clonotype was observed a few times. The V and J genes are TRBV5-1 and TRBJ2-5, with 8 bases that match TRBD2. Germline CDR1 reads SGHRS; CDR2 reads YFSETQ. V shed 3 bases and J 4 bases; nucleotides not matched to a gene: 14. This CDR3 has 17 amino acids. CDR3 nucleotides: TGCGCCAGCAGCTACGGACTAGCTATGGGGCTGGGAGAGACCCAGTACTTC. Translating gives CASSYGLAMGLGETQYF.

V and J are TRBV7-9 and TRBJ2-7; D is uncertain. V was cut by 5 bases and J by 3 bases, with 8 bases left in between. Germline V gene lookup returns CDR1 SEHNR and CDR2 FQNEAQ (reference sequence). The CDR3 is 12 residues long. The CDR3 is CASSTNNYEQYF. In DNA form, the CDR3 reads TGTGCCAGCAGCACAAATAACTACGAGCAGTACTTC.

The chain employs TRBV20-1 and TRBJ2-5, with a possible D match to TRBD1 (6 bases). From germline, CDR1 is DFQATT and CDR2 SNEGSKA (reference sequence). V was cut by 5 bases and J by 0 bases, with 16 bases left in between. There are 15 residues in the CDR3. As DNA, the CDR3 is TGCAGTGCTCCAGACAGGCCACCAAACCAAGAGACCCAGTACTTC. It yields the protein CSAPDRPPNQETQYF.

J is TRBJ2-1 and V is TRBV5-6; D may be TRBD1 (6 bases). V was cut by 2 bases and J by 8 bases, with 17 bases left in between. Germline assignment: CDR1 SGHDT and CDR2 YYEEEE. This CDR3 is built from 15 residues. In DNA, the CDR3 is TGTGCCAGCAGCTTACAGGGTGAATACCTCGATGAGCAGTTCTTC. It is translated as CASSLQGEYLDEQFF.

This clonotype was detected only a few times. This CDR3 reads CASSQDSLAGYNEQFF. CDR3 nucleotides: TGCGCCAGCAGCCAAGATTCCCTAGCGGGGTACAATGAGCAGTTCTTC. The gene calls are TRBV4-3 and TRBJ2-1; 9 nucleotides match TRBD2. This CDR3 contains 16 residues. Germline loops: CDR1 LGHNA, CDR2 YSLEER. The ends lost 0 bases at V and 4 bases at J; junction bases unmatched: 4.

This CDR3 is CASGAGFSYEQYF. The CDR3 DNA follows: TGTGCCAGCGGCGCGGGTTTCTCCTACGAGCAGTACTTC. The chain links TRBV28 to TRBJ2-7; TRBD2 might be the D (5 bases). This CDR3 is built from 13 residues. V was clipped by 8 bases and J by 0 bases, with 11 bases between them. Looked up from germline, CDR1 is MDHEN and CDR2 is SYDVKM. The full variable domain, rest sourced from reference TRBV28 and TRBJ2-7, is DVKVTQSSRYLVKRTGEKVFLECVQDMDHENMFWYRQDPGLGLRLIYFSYDVKMKEKGDIPEGYSVSREKKERFSLILESASTNQTSMYLCASGAGFSYEQYFGPGTRLTVT.

V and J are TRBV11-1 and TRBJ2-1, with TRBD2 identical over 8 bases. The CDR3 has 16 amino acids. Per germline, CDR1 SGHAT and CDR2 FQDESV (reference sequence). J lost 8 bases, V lost 3 bases, and 12 bases had no gene match. The CDR3 reads CASSFGTRSSRDEQFF. The CDR3 coding sequence is TGTGCCAGCAGCTTCGGGACTAGATCTTCAAGGGATGAGCAGTTCTTC.

This clonotype has just a few counts. This rearrangement joins TRBV10-3 to TRBJ2-1, with TRBD1 matching 7 bases. CDR3 size: 14 residues. Germline trimming cut 2 bases from V and 4 bases from J; bases unmatched to any gene: 2. CDR1 ENHRY and CDR2 SYGVKD come from the germline V gene. CDR3 loop: CAISETGAYNEQFF. The DNA of the CDR3 is TGTGCCATCAGTGAGACAGGGGCTTACAATGAGCAGTTCTTC.

This clonotype was observed a single time. This chain links TRBV29-1 with TRBJ2-5, with TRBD1 as a possible D gene (5 bases). Germline lookup yields CDR1 SQVTM and CDR2 ANQGSEA. V lost 7 bases, J lost 1 base, and 13 bases lay in between. The CDR3 has 13 residues. CDR3 sequence: CSAGNRRQETQYF. CDR3 DNA: TGCAGCGCTGGGAACAGGCGCCAAGAGACCCAGTACTTC. The complete variable domain, with remaining parts taken from reference TRBV29-1 and TRBJ2-5, reads SAVISQKPSRDICQRGTSLTIQCQVDSQVTMMFWYRQQPGQSLTLIATANQGSEATYESGFVIDKFPISRPNLTFSTLTVSNMSPEDSSIYLCSAGNRRQETQYFGPGTRLLVL.

The chain carries TRBV29-1 and TRBJ2-7; 7 nucleotides agree with TRBD2. Trimming cost V 2 bases and J 1 base; bases outside gene matches: 5. Germline loops: CDR1 SQVTM, CDR2 ANQGSEA. There are 14 residues in the CDR3. The CDR3 is CSVESSGRSYEQYF. For the CDR3, the DNA is TGCAGCGTTGAATCTAGCGGCCGATCCTACGAGCAGTACTTC.

CDR3: CASSQMGGAYNEQFF. In nucleotides, the CDR3 is TGTGCCAGCTCACAAATGGGGGGGGCCTACAATGAGCAGTTCTTC. This chain uses TRBV18 with TRBJ2-1; 7 positions agree with TRBD2. V lost 4 bases, J lost 2 bases, and 5 bases stayed unmatched. This CDR3 contains 15 residues. The V gene's germline CDR1 is KGHSH and CDR2 LQKENI.

This clonotype was observed a handful of times. J is TRBJ2-1 and V is TRBV2; D is ambiguous. Germline CDR1 reads SNHLY; CDR2 reads FYNNEI. The CDR3 runs to 11 residues. V was clipped by 3 bases and J by 8 bases, with 5 bases between them. DNA of the CDR3: TGTGCCAGCAGTGATGGGTATGAGCAGTTCTTC. Protein sequence: CASSDGYEQFF.

This chain joins TRBV5-1 and TRBJ2-5; tentative D call: TRBD2 (6 bases). Germline V gene lookup returns CDR1 SGHRS and CDR2 YFSETQ. The germline V and J ends were trimmed by 0 bases and 5 bases, with 11 bases remaining between them. The CDR3 contains 14 residues. CDR3 coding DNA: TGCGCCAGCAGCTTGGCCCAGGAGGGGGAGACCCAGTACTTC. Translated: CASSLAQEGETQYF.

This chain links TRBV4-1 with TRBJ1-2, with D hard to call. Trimming left V 6 bases short and J 7 bases short, with 18 bases between. The germline CDR1 and CDR2 sequences are MGHRA and YSYEKL. This CDR3 contains 14 residues. The CDR3 here is CASSQLGFSSGYTF. CDR3 DNA sequence: TGCGCCAGCAGTCAGCTGGGCTTTTCTTCTGGCTACACCTTC.

The chain carries TRBV7-9 and TRBJ2-1; perhaps TRBD1 as D (5 bases). Germline V gene sequence: CDR1 SEHNR, CDR2 FQNEAQ (reference sequence). V was trimmed by 1 base and J by 10 bases, leaving 11 bases between them. The CDR3 runs to 13 residues. The CDR3 reads CASSLEQVGEQFF. CDR3 bases: TGTGCCAGCAGCTTAGAACAGGTCGGGGAGCAGTTCTTC.

This clonotype was seen a handful of times. This sequence joins TRBV23-1 and TRBJ1-1, with TRBD1 as a possible D gene (6 bases). TRBV23-1 is noted as an ORF with a role that remains uncertain. The CDR3 runs 15 residues. Trimming removed 3 bases at V and 3 bases at J, with 14 bases between. The CDR3 loop reads CASSQAQEGDTEAFF. CDR3 bases: TGCGCCAGCAGTCAGGCCCAGGAGGGGGACACTGAAGCTTTCTTT.

The CDR3 sequence: CASSYSRWGSQPQHF. CDR3 in DNA: TGTGCCAGCAGTTACTCGAGGTGGGGCAGCCAGCCCCAGCATTTT. The chain employs TRBV6-5 and TRBJ1-5, with a weak D call TRBD1 (5 bases). The V and J ends lost 0 bases and 7 bases respectively, with 13 bases between them. The CDR3 is 15 residues long. Germline-derived CDR1 and CDR2 are MNHEY and SVGAGI.

The CDR3 DNA follows: TGCGCCAGCAGCCAAGAAAGTGGTTTCCTCAACTATGGCTACACCTTC. Residues: CASSQESGFLNYGYTF. J is TRBJ1-2 and V is TRBV4-1; no clear D gene. From germline, CDR1 is MGHRA and CDR2 YSYEKL. The CDR3 consists of 16 residues. V lost 0 bases, J lost 2 bases, and 13 bases lay in between.

The chain has TRBV20-1 and TRBJ1-6; D unclear. Trimming cost V 1 base and J 1 base, with 8 bases left between them. Looked up from germline, CDR1 is DFQATT and CDR2 is SNEGSKA (reference sequence). The CDR3 extends over 15 amino acids. CDR3 in DNA: TGCAGTGCTAGAGGGATGAGTTCCTATAATTCACCCCTCCACTTT. Its protein product is CSARGMSSYNSPLHF.